These 26 T cell receptor beta chains came from one sample sequenced in a study of T-cell reconstitution after alpha-beta-depleted transplantation in children. General study results and limits: The origin of alpha-beta T cells about two months after transplant was reportedly several hundred expanded graft clones.

Researchers prepared the TCRbeta library using unique molecular identifiers, the study reports. TCRdb recomputed calls from the PCR reads with MiXCR, one row per CDR3 protein. The sample consists of tens of thousands of distinct CDR3 sequences, 5% to 7% of them appearing once. Their target antigens are unknown. Source: peripheral blood, taken 60 days after TCRalphabeta/CD19-depleted stem cell transplant. These receptors all come from a child younger than two who had a stem cell transplant for acute myeloid leukemia, so the T cells may come from the graft donor.

The sample holds a few counts of this clonotype. The genes are TRBV15 and TRBJ1-1; D not resolved. V lost 3 bases and J 1 base, leaving 6 bases between the germline ends. The CDR3 contains 13 residues. Germline CDR1 is LNHNV and CDR2 is YYDKDF (reference sequence). This CDR3 reads CATSRGPNTEAFF. The CDR3 DNA reads TGTGCCACCAGCAGGGGCCCGAACACTGAAGCTTTCTTT.

This clonotype was counted ten times or more. The DNA for the CDR3 is TGTGCCAGCAGTGAAGGCCGGATGAGCTACGAGCAGTACTTC. As protein: CASSEGRMSYEQYF. This chain connects TRBV2 to TRBJ2-7; the D is unclear. Germline values: CDR1 SNHLY, CDR2 FYNNEI. The CDR3 covers 14 residues. Trimming removed 1 base from V and 3 bases from J, with 10 bases in between.

In this sample, this clonotype turned up many times. J is TRBJ1-1 and V is TRBV7-9; D is undetermined. The CDR3 has 14 amino acids. Germline lookup yields CDR1 SEHNR and CDR2 FQNEAQ (reference sequence). Trimming left V 4 bases short and J 3 bases short, with 12 bases between. In DNA form, the CDR3 reads TGTGCCAGCAGCTCCTCGTTAGGGCACACTGAAGCTTTCTTT. It yields the protein CASSSSLGHTEAFF.

This clonotype was detected ten times or more. J is TRBJ2-7 and V is TRBV4-3; D not resolved. Germline CDR1 and CDR2: LGHNA and YSLEER. CDR3 length equals 15 residues. The V gene lost 1 base and the J gene lost 4 bases, with 14 bases spanning the gap. The CDR3 here is CASSQGASRWYEQYF. CDR3 coding DNA: TGCGCCAGCAGCCAAGGAGCAAGTCGGTGGTACGAGCAGTACTTC.

This clonotype was detected ten times or more. V is TRBV12-3 or TRBV12-4 and J is TRBJ2-3, with 10 positions matching TRBD2. This CDR3 is built from 15 residues. Trimming at V came to 4 bases and at J to 5 bases, leaving 6 bases not matched to a gene. CDR3 sequence reads: CASSWSGGAGDTQYF. The DNA of the CDR3 is TGTGCCAGCAGTTGGAGCGGGGGGGCCGGAGATACGCAGTATTTT.

In its sample, this clonotype was seen many times. This sequence joins TRBV5-1 and TRBJ2-6; 10 bases are shared with TRBD1. The CDR3 is 15 amino acids. Germline-derived CDR1 and CDR2 are SGHRS and YFSETQ. Trimming took 4 bases from V and 10 from J; bases not matched to a gene: 8. CDR3 bases: TGCGCCAGCAGCGTAGGGACAGGGGCTGCTAACGTCCTGACTTTC. Translation gives CASSVGTGAANVLTF.

This clonotype was picked up many times. V usage is TRBV5-1 and J usage is TRBJ2-7; D might be TRBD2 (6 bases). This CDR3 contains 11 residues. Per the germline V gene, CDR1 is SGHRS and CDR2 is YFSETQ. V dropped 4 bases and J dropped 6 bases, with 8 bases sitting between them. The CDR3 DNA sequence: TGCGCCAGCAGCGGGGGGAGCGAGCAGTACTTC. Translating gives CASSGGSEQYF. Together with reference TRBV5-1 and TRBJ2-7, the CDR3 gives the full variable domain: KAGVTQTPRYLIKTRGQQVTLSCSPISGHRSVSWYQQTPGQGLQFLFEYFSETQRNKGNFPGRFSGRQFSNSRSEMNVSTLELGDSALYLCASSGGSEQYFGPGTRLTVT.

This clonotype was counted many times. The chain has TRBV6-5 and TRBJ2-1; D gene uncertain. This CDR3 region has 15 residues. V was trimmed by 2 bases and J by 2 bases, leaving 10 bases between them. CDR1 MNHEY and CDR2 SVGAGI come from the germline V gene. The CDR3 here is CASSYEDPPYNEQFF. CDR3 DNA: TGTGCCAGCAGTTACGAGGACCCTCCCTACAATGAGCAGTTCTTC.

This rearrangement joins TRBV29-1 to TRBJ2-7; possible D gene TRBD2, 6 bases. Trimming stripped 7 bases from V and 2 bases from J, with 12 bases between. The CDR3 is 12 amino acids. The germline CDR1 and CDR2 sequences are SQVTM and ANQGSEA. The CDR3 reads CSAKEGPYEQYF. CDR3 in DNA: TGCAGCGCGAAGGAGGGCCCCTACGAGCAGTACTTC.

This clonotype appeared many times. The chain couples TRBV6-4 to TRBJ2-7; D is ambiguous. The CDR3 covers 13 residues. V lost 2 bases and J 8 bases, leaving 13 bases between the germline ends. The germline CDR1 and CDR2 sequences are MRHNA and SNTAGT. The CDR3 DNA sequence: TGTGCCAGCAGTGACCACTTGCGGAGTAAGCAGTACTTC. It yields the protein CASSDHLRSKQYF.

This clonotype was recorded many times. V gene TRBV7-9 combines with J gene TRBJ1-2; D gene unclear. This CDR3 is built from 11 residues. Per the germline V gene, CDR1 is SEHNR and CDR2 is FQNEAQ (reference sequence). V was pared by 3 bases and J by 8 bases, with 7 bases between. CDR3 nucleotides: TGTGCCAGCAGCTTTCGAGGGGGCTACACCTTC. This translates into CASSFRGGYTF.

This clonotype has ten or more counts. This chain links TRBV4-3 with TRBJ2-2; weak D call: TRBD2 (7 bases). Trimming left V 0 bases short and J 3 bases short, with 14 bases between. The CDR3 has 17 residues. The germline CDR1 and CDR2 sequences are LGHNA and YSLEER. CDR3 loop: CASSQEVGGPYTGELFF. Written as DNA, the CDR3 is TGCGCCAGCAGCCAAGAAGTGGGGGGGCCGTACACCGGGGAGCTGTTTTTT.

Ten or more counts support this clonotype. The conserved final phenylalanine or tryptophan is absent from the CDR3, which likely points to a read error. The chain links TRBV29-1 to TRBJ2-7, with a tentative D call TRBD1 (6 bases). The CDR3 runs to 11 residues. CDR1 SQVTM and CDR2 ANQGSEA come from the germline V gene. The ends were cut back, 7 bases at V and 6 bases at J, with 13 bases in the middle. The CDR3 protein is CSGIGTPEQYL. The CDR3 bases are TGCAGCGGCATCGGGACACCCGAGCAGTACTTA.

This clonotype showed up many times. V gene TRBV4-3 combines with J gene TRBJ1-6, with 9 bases that match TRBD1. J gave up 9 bases and V 6 bases, and 9 bases lay outside the gene matches. CDR1 is LGHNA and CDR2 is YSLEER in the germline V gene. The CDR3 sequence is 15 residues long. The DNA of the CDR3 is TGCGCCAGCAGAGACAGGGGGTGGATTCGTTCACCCCTCCACTTT. It codes for CASRDRGWIRSPLHF.

This clonotype was picked up many times. The V and J genes are TRBV5-6 and TRBJ2-2; D gene unclear. The V and J ends lost 0 bases and 0 bases respectively, with 6 bases between them. The length of the CDR3 is 15 residues. Per germline, CDR1 SGHDT and CDR2 YYEEEE. Here the CDR3 reads CASSLDLSNTGELFF. The CDR3 DNA reads as TGTGCCAGCAGCTTGGACCTTTCGAACACCGGGGAGCTGTTTTTT.

There are many counts of this clonotype. V usage is TRBV5-1 and J usage is TRBJ2-7; 8 bases line up with TRBD1. This CDR3 spans 19 amino acids. The trim removed 4 bases at V and 5 bases at J, leaving 23 bases unmatched. Per germline, CDR1 SGHRS and CDR2 YFSETQ. CDR3 protein: CASSPDGDRLFLLIDEQYF. CDR3 in DNA: TGCGCCAGCAGCCCGGACGGGGACAGGTTGTTCCTTTTAATAGACGAGCAGTACTTC.

This clonotype was observed at least ten times. The V and J genes are TRBV28 and TRBJ2-7, with D tentatively TRBD2 (5 bases). CDR3 length: 14 residues. Trimming shortened V by 4 bases and J by 4 bases, and 14 bases separated the two germline ends. Germline V gene sequence: CDR1 MDHEN, CDR2 SYDVKM. The CDR3 DNA is TGTGCCAGCAGTTCCGCGGGTGCTGGGTACGAGCAGTACTTC. Translating it yields CASSSAGAGYEQYF.

In this sample, this clonotype turned up many times. The V and J genes are TRBV25-1 and TRBJ1-3; 7 positions agree with TRBD1. Trimming cost V 1 base and J 4 bases; bases outside gene matches: 4. This CDR3 contains 15 residues. Germline V gene lookup returns CDR1 MGHDK and CDR2 SYGVNS. CDR3 nucleotide sequence: TGTGCCAGCAGTGAATCAGGGGGAAGAGGAAACACCATATATTTT. It translates to CASSESGGRGNTIYF.

This clonotype has at least ten counts. V and J are TRBV7-9 and TRBJ2-7, with 9 bases matching TRBD1. V shed 6 bases, J shed 5 bases, and the junction held 5 bases outside the gene matches. This CDR3 is built from 13 residues. CDR1 and CDR2 (germline): SEHNR, FQNEAQ (reference sequence). The CDR3 loop is CASSWDRANEQYF. The CDR3 bases are TGTGCCAGCAGTTGGGACAGGGCAAACGAGCAGTACTTC.

This clonotype came up many times. The chain joins TRBV7-9 to TRBJ2-7, with a weak D call TRBD1 (5 bases). The V gene lost 5 bases and the J gene lost 4 bases, with 18 bases spanning the gap. The CDR3 sequence is 15 residues long. The germline V gene has CDR1 SEHNR and CDR2 FQNEAQ (reference sequence). This CDR3 reads CASSRKGNVRYEQYF. CDR3 in DNA: TGTGCCAGCAGCAGGAAGGGGAATGTGAGGTACGAGCAGTACTTC.

This clonotype was detected many times. The rearrangement uses TRBV7-8 and TRBJ2-2; D might be TRBD1 (5 bases). Germline loops: CDR1 SGHVS, CDR2 FQNEAQ. Trimming pared 2 bases from V and 0 bases from J, leaving 13 bases between. The CDR3 runs 17 residues. In DNA, the CDR3 is TGTGCCAGCAGCTTAACCACAGACAGACCGAACACCGGGGAGCTGTTTTTT. This gives the protein CASSLTTDRPNTGELFF.

The table lists this clonotype with many counts. This chain joins TRBV9 and TRBJ2-7; 9 positions agree with TRBD1. The CDR3 totals 15 residues. J was trimmed by 2 bases and V by 4 bases; bases with no gene match: 7. The germline V gene has CDR1 SGDLS and CDR2 YYNGEE. The chain's CDR3 is CASSPGQGRAYEQYF. In DNA form, the CDR3 reads TGTGCCAGCAGCCCCGGACAGGGGAGGGCCTACGAGCAGTACTTC. Full variable domain (missing parts from reference TRBV9 and TRBJ2-7): DSGVTQTPKHLITATGQRVTLRCSPRSGDLSVYWYQQSLDQGLQFLIQYYNGEERAKGNILERFSAQQFPDLHSELNLSSLELGDSALYFCASSPGQGRAYEQYFGPGTRLTVT.

This chain links TRBV7-9 with TRBJ2-1; D unresolved. The CDR3 is 12 amino acids. Trimming cost V 1 base and J 10 bases, with 8 bases left between them. Germline values: CDR1 SEHNR, CDR2 FQNEAQ (reference sequence). CDR3 region: CASSLERGEQFF. The DNA for the CDR3 is TGTGCCAGCAGCTTAGAACGAGGAGAGCAGTTCTTC.

Many counts were recorded for this clonotype. The chain links TRBV7-2 to TRBJ2-1; TRBD1 aligns across 8 bases. The CDR3 has 20 amino acids. The germline V gene encodes CDR1 SGHTA and CDR2 FQGNSA. V dropped 3 bases and J dropped 8; count of bases not matched to a gene: 24. The CDR3 region is CASSFPSLPDPGQGHYEQFF. In DNA, the CDR3 is TGTGCCAGCAGCTTCCCATCCTTACCCGACCCAGGACAGGGTCATTATGAGCAGTTCTTC.

This clonotype was detected ten times or more. This chain uses TRBV9 with TRBJ2-1; the D gene is possibly TRBD2 (5 bases). The CDR3 consists of 15 residues. The germline gives CDR1 SGDLS, CDR2 YYNGEE. The V end was cut by 0 bases, the J end by 7 bases, with 14 bases between. In nucleotides, the CDR3 is TGTGCCAGCAGCGTAGTACGGGCCGGGGAGAATGAGCAGTTCTTC. It translates to CASSVVRAGENEQFF.

This clonotype was found many times. The chain uses TRBV11-2 and TRBJ2-3, with TRBD2 matching over 10 bases. With 0 bases clipped from V and 4 bases from J, the junction kept 4 bases outside the gene matches. CDR1 and CDR2 (germline): SGHAT, FQNNGV. The CDR3 length is 16 residues. The CDR3 region is CASSLEAGGPADTQYF. The DNA for the CDR3 is TGTGCCAGCAGCTTAGAAGCGGGGGGGCCGGCAGATACGCAGTATTTT.